This T cell receptor (beta chain) was recovered during a study of identical twins. TCRdb fed the 5' RACE reads into MiXCR, producing one record per CDR3 protein. The data contain approximately 700,000 distinct CDR3 sequences, 18% of them singletons. General study results and limits: Within cord blood, abundant beta clonotypes carried fewer insertions, but memory repertoires showed no such trend. Excess low generation probability was seen in twin-shared out-of-frame alpha sequences.

This clonotype has only a few counts. The antigen is not known. Trimming shortened V by 4 bases and J by 6 bases, and 18 bases separated the two germline ends. The V gene's germline CDR1 is DFQATT and CDR2 SNEGSKA (reference sequence). The CDR3 totals 14 residues. These same records also appear under a second study, on T cells expressing NK-cell markers. That work adds: Seven sequenced donors out of eight were HCMV-seropositive, one seronegative. Whether expanded NKG2C+ T cell clones were HCMV specific stayed uncertain.

This TCR was sampled from a woman under 30 in good health. Sequencing was performed on PBMCs. The chain joins TRBV20-1 to TRBJ1-1, with a weak D call TRBD1 (5 bases). CDR3 DNA sequence: TGCAGTGCTACCAACGGGATCTTGGGACCTGAAGCTTTCTTT. Its translation: CSATNGILGPEAFF.